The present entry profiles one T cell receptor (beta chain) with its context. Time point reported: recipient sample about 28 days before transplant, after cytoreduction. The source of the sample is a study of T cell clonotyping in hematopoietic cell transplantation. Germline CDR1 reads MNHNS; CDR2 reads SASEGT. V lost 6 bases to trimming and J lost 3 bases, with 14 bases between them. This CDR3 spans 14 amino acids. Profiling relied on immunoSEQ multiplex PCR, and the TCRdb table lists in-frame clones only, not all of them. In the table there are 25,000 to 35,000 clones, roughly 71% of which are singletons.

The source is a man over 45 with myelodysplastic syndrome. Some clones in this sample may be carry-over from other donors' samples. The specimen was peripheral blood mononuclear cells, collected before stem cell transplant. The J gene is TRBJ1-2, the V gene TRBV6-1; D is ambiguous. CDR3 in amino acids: CASSAGRVHYGYTF. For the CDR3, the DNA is TGTGCCAGCAGCGCGGGCCGGGTACACTATGGCTACACCTTC.